This T cell receptor beta chain originates from a study of blood T cells in healthy people across ages (dated by TCRdb to about 2015). About the investigation overall: In model experiments, template switching captured about one uniquely barcoded TCR beta cDNA molecule for every two T cells. Age-related changes in TCR beta repertoire diversity were measured in the study by deep sequencing normalized with unique cDNA molecular identifiers. Donors were grouped into four age groups: young (average roughly 16 years), middle-aged (less than 40), aged (around 60) and long-lived (about 89). For two donors (one aged 18 to 29 and one aged 80 or older), the study analyzed two additional independent replicas of 1 million unique cDNA reads from the same blood draw. Donors of different ages were randomly distributed across sequencing lanes to avoid experimental bias.

Libraries were made using 5' RACE. Reads for this sample came from an Illumina HiSeq 2500. A second PCR of about 7 to 12 cycles was run with a J-beta primer mix and a sample-barcoded 5' primer. A template-switch 5' adaptor carrying 12 random nucleotides introduced a unique molecular identifier onto each TCR beta cDNA molecule. Each sample yielded at least 2.5 million CDR3-containing paired-end reads. First-strand cDNA synthesis was performed from all RNA using the Mint cDNA synthesis kit, with priming by a TRBC-specific oligonucleotide. Following uracil-DNA glycosylase treatment, all cDNA underwent a first 18-cycle PCR with the universal primers M1SS and BC2_uni_R. As for how the authors treated the data: Each sample was normalized by randomly selecting 1 million high-quality reads, each carrying a distinct molecular identifier. Instead of being binned into consensus sequences, reads with shared molecular identifiers were discarded. MiTCR, set to a Q25 quality threshold and the strictest error-elimination algorithm, was used for CDR3 identification, clonotype clustering and error correction. Lower-bound total TCR beta diversity was estimated with a nonparametric unseen species model using Euler transformation. TCRdb redid the processing of the public reads, applying fastp at Q25 and MiXCR, and retained in-frame beta chains. CDR3 protein duplicates are merged, each entry listing the most common genes and DNA. The V and J calls come from TCRdb's annotation, not from the publication. This sample lists 650,000 to 700,000 distinct CDR3 sequences; about 34% were detected once. The top ten clonotypes cover approximately 15% of the sample.

Donors were approximately 42 systemically healthy Caucasian individuals from Russia aged roughly 6 to 90 years. Around 9.7 milliliters of peripheral blood were collected from each donor into EDTA-treated Vacutainer tubes. PBMCs were isolated by Ficoll-Paque density-gradient centrifugation, with at least 7 million obtained per sample. Trizol reagent was used to extract total RNA from the PBMCs, yielding at least 5 micrograms per sample. The percentages of naive CD45RAhigh/CD27high T cells were determined by flow cytometry on a PBMC aliquot from every donor. What the study reported, not specific to this receptor: The percentage of naive T cells measured by flow cytometry correlated strongly with observed TCR beta diversity. Because donor CMV infection status was unknown, age-related changes in expanded clonotypes were potentially confounded. Estimates of total diversity based on one million sequenced T cells were considered lower bounds and underestimates. Compared with the aged group, the long-lived group had more naive CD4+ T cells, fewer expanded clones and increased TCR diversity, a pattern suggesting age selection. Conclusive comparison of naive and antigen-experienced compartments was prevented by the profiling of bulk unsorted PBMCs. As age increased, observed TCR beta diversity per million T cells dropped in a roughly linear way, and a significant reduction was already evident by age roughly 36.

This clonotype was recorded a few times. The antigen this receptor binds is unknown. Base qualities were left out, and no much larger clone turns up one base away. V is cut back by 8 bases and J by 2 bases, with 8 bases in the junction unmatched. The CDR3 runs 15 amino acids, cysteine and phenylalanine included. The DNA shown is the 45-base CDR3, in frame from base 1. CDR1 and CDR2 are read off the germline V gene (reference sequence) as SEHNR and FQNEAQ. Sample: blood. The sequence came from a woman over 75 in good health. Donor details come from another sample of the same person, matched by shared clones. The rearranged segments are TRBV7-9 and TRBJ2-3, and 9 junction bases match TRBD1. The CDR3 protein: CASGQTGGSTDTQYF. In nucleotides, the sequence is TGTGCCAGCGGTCAGACAGGGGGGTCCACAGATACGCAGTATTTT.